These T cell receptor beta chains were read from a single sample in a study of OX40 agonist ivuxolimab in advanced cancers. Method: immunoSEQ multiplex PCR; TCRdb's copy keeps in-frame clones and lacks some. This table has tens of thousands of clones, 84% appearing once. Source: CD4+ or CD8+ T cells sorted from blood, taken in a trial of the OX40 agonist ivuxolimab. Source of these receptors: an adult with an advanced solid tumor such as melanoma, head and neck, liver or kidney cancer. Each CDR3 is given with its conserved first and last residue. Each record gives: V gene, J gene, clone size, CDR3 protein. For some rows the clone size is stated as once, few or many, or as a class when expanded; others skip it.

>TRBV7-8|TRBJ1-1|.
CASSLDPGNTEAFF
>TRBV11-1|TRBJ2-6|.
CASSPSQGPLSSGANVLTF
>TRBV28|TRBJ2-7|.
CASREGSYEQYF
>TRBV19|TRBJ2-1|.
CASSMRGQVGNEQFF
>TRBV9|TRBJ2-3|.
CASSTGPSTDTQYF
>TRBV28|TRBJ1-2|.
CASRFVGGGYTF
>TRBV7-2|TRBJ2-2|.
CASTRDGPNTGELFF
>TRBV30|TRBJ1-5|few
CAWSEGYQPQHF
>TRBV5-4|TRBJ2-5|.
CASSLPGQGGETQYF
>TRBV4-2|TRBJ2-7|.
CASSPRDRAYEQYF
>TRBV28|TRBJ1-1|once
CASSLLPGAAFEAFF
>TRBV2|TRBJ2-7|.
CASAAKGLRGLGAQQYF
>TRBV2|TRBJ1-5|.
CASSRTGSNQPQHF
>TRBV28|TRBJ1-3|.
CASSPRRQWGNTIYF
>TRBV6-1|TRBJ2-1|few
CASSLRGFDNEQFF
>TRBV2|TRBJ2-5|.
CASHTGQGAPGGETQYF
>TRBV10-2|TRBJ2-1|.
CASSEPAGVYNEQFF
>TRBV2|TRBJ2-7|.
CASSLTGAGEQYF
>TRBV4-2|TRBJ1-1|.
CASSQDIRGQMNTEAFF
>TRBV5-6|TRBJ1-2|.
CASSPQGNYGYTF
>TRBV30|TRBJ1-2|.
CAWSLKGDYGYTF
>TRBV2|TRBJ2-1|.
CASSRNTYNEQFF
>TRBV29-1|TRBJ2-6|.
CSVLASGANVLTF
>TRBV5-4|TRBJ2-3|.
CASSLTGGNIGTQYF
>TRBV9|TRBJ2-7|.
CASSATSLPFGEQYF
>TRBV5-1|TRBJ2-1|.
CASSALAGGHNEQFF
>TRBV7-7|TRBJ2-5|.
CASSWGDRDQETQYF
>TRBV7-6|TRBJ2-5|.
CASSLEARTQYF
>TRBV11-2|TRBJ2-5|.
CASSLATGSQETQYF
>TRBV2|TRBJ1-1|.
CASSPERLDTEAFF
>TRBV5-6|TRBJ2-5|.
CASSFGQETQYF
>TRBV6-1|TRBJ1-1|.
CASTPSGGQAFF
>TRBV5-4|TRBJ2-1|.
CASSLDRSSYNEQFF
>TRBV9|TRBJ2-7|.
CASSVGPLYEQYF
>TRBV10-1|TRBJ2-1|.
CASSERRSTGPEQFF
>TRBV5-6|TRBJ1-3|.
CASRSTNPGYGNTIYF
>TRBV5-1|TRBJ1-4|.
CASSLAPTTNEKLFF
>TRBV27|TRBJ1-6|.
CASSPRVRTPLHF
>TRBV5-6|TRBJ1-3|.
CASSRQGSGNTIYF
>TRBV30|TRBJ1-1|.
CAWSGAGIRTEAFF
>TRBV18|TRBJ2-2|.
CASSRDGANTGELFF
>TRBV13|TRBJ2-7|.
CASSLGRPYEQYF
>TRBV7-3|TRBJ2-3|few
CASSLIGTSGGATDTQYF
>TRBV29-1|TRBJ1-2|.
CSVDREASYGYTF
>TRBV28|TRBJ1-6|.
CASRRQNSPLHF